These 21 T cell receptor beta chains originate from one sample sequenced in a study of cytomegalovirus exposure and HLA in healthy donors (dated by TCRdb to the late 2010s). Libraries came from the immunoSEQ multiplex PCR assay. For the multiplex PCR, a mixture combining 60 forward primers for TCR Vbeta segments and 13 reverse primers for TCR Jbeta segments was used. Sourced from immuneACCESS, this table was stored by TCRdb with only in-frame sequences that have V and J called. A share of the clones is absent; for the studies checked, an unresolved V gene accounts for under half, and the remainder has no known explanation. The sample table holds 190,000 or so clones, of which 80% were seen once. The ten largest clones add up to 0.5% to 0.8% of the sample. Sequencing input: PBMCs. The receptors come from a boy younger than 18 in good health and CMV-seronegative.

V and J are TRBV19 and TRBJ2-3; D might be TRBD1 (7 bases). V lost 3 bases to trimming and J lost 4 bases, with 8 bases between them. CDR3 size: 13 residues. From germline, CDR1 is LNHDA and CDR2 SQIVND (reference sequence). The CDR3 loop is CASSIRGADTQYF. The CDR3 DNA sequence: TGTGCCAGTAGTATCAGGGGGGCAGATACGCAGTATTTT.

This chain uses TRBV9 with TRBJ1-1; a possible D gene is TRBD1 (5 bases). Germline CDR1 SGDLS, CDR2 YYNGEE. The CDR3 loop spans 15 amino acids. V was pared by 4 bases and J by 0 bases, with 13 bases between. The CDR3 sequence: CASSPRGLMNTEAFF. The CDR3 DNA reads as TGTGCCAGCAGCCCTCGGGGACTCATGAACACTGAAGCTTTCTTT.

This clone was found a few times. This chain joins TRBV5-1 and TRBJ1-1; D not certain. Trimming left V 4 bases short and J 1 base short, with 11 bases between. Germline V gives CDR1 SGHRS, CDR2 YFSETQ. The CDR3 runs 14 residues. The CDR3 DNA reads TGCGCCAGCAGCGAACGGGTGGGGAACACTGAAGCTTTCTTT. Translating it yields CASSERVGNTEAFF.

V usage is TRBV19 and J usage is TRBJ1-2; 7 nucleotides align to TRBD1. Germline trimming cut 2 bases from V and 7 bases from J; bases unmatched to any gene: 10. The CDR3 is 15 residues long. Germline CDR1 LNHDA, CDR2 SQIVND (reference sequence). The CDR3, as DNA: TGTGCCAGTAGTATAACCGCCGCAGGGGGAAGTGGCTACACCTTC. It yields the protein CASSITAAGGSGYTF. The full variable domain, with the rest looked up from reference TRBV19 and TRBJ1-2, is DGGITQSPKYLFRKEGQNVTLSCEQNLNHDAMYWYRQDPGQGLRLIYYSQIVNDFQKGDIAEGYSVSREKKESFPLTVTSAQKNPTAFYLCASSITAAGGSGYTFGSGTRLTVV.

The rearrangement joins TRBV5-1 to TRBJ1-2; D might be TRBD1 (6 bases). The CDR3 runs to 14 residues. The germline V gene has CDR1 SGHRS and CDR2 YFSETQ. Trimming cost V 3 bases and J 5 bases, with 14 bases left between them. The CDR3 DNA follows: TGCGCCAGCAGCTCGGGGGGACAAATATATGGCTACACCTTC. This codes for CASSSGGQIYGYTF.

The CDR3 is CASSGTPFSGNTIYF. CDR3 DNA sequence: TGTGCCAGCAGCGGGACACCGTTCTCTGGAAACACCATATATTTT. The rearrangement links TRBV2 to TRBJ1-3, with D perhaps matching TRBD1 (6 bases). The CDR3 extends over 15 amino acids. V lost 6 bases to trimming and J lost 0 bases, with 12 bases between them. Germline-derived CDR1 and CDR2 are SNHLY and FYNNEI.

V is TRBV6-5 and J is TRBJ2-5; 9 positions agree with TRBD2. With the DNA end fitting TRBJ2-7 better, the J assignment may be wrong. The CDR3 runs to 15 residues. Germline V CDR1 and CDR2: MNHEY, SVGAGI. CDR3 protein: CASSARAGGSYEQYF. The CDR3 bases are TGTGCCAGCAGTGCCCGAGCGGGGGGTTCCTACGAGCAGTACTTC.

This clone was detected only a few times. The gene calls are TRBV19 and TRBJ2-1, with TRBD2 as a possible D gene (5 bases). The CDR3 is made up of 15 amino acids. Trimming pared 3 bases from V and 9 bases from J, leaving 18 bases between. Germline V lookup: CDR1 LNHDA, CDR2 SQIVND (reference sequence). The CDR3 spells CASSMRFWKGAEQFF. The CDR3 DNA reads TGTGCCAGTAGTATGCGGTTTTGGAAGGGAGCTGAGCAGTTCTTC.

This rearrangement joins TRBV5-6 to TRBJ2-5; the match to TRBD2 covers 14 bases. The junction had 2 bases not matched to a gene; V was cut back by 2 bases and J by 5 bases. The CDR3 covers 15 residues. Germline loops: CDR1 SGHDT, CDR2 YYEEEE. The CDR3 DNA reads TGTGCCAGCAGCTTCCGACTAGCGGGAGGGGAGACCCAGTACTTC. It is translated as CASSFRLAGGETQYF.

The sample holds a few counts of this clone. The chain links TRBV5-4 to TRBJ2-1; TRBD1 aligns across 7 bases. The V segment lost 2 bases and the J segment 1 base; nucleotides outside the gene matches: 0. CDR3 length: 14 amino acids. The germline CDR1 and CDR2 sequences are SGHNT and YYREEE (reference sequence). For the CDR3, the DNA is TGTGCCAGCAGCTTCAGGGGGTCCTACAATGAGCAGTTCTTC. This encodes CASSFRGSYNEQFF.

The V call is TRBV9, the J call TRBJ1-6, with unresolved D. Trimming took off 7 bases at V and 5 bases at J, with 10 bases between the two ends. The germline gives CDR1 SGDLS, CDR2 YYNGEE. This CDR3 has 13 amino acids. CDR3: CASGGENNSPLHF. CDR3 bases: TGTGCCAGCGGAGGAGAAAATAATTCACCCCTCCACTTT.

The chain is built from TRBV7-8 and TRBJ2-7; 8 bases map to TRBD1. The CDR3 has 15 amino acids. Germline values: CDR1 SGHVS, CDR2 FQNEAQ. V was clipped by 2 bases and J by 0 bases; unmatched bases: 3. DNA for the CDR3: TGTGCCAGCAGCTTAAGGACAGGGTTCTCCTACGAGCAGTACTTC. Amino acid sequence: CASSLRTGFSYEQYF.

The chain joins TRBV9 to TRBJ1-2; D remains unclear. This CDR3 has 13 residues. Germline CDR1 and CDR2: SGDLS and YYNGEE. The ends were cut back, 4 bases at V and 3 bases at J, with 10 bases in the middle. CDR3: CASSRNGDYGYTF. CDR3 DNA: TGTGCCAGCAGCCGAAACGGGGACTATGGCTACACCTTC.

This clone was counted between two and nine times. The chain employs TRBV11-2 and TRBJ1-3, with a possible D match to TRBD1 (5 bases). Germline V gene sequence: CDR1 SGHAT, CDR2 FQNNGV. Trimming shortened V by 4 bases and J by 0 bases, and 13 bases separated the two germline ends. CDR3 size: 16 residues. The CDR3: CASSWGSSSSGNTIYF. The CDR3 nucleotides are TGTGCCAGCAGCTGGGGCAGTTCGAGCTCTGGAAACACCATATATTTT.

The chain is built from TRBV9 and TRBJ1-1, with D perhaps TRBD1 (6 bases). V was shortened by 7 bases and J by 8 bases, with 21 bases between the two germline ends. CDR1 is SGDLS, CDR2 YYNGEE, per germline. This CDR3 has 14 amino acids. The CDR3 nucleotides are TGTGCCAGCGGGGGCGAGGCCTTATCGGGGGAAGCTTTCTTT. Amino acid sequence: CASGGEALSGEAFF.

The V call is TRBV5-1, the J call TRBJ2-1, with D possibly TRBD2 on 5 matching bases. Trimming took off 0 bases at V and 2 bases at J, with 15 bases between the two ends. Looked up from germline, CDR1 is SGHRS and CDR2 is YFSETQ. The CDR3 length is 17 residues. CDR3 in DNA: TGCGCCAGCAGCTTGGCCTCCACAGCGGCGGCCTACAATGAGCAGTTCTTC. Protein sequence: CASSLASTAAAYNEQFF.

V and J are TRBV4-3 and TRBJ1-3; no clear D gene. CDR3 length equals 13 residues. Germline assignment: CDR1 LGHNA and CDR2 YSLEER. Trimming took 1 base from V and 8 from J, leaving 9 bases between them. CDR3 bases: TGCGCCAGCAGCCAAGCGGGTGCTGACACCATATATTTT. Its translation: CASSQAGADTIYF.

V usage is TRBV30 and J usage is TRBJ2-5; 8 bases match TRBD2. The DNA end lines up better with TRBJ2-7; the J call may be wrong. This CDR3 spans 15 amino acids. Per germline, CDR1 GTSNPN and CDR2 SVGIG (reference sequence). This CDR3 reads CAWRVPGGGPHEQYF. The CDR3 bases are TGTGCCTGGAGGGTGCCCGGGGGGGGCCCCCACGAGCAGTACTTC.

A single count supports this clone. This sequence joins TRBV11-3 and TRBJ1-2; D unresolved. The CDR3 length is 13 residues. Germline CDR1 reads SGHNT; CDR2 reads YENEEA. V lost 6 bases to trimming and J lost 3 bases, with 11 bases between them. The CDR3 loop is CASSPYSDYGYTF. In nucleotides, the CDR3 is TGTGCCAGCAGTCCATATAGTGACTATGGCTACACCTTC.

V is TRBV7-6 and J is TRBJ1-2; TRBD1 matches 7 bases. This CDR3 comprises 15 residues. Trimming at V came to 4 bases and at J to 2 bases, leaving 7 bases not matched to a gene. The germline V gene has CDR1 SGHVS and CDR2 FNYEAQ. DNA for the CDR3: TGTGCCAGCAGCTCCTACAGGGGAGGAAACTATGGCTACACCTTC. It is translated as CASSSYRGGNYGYTF.

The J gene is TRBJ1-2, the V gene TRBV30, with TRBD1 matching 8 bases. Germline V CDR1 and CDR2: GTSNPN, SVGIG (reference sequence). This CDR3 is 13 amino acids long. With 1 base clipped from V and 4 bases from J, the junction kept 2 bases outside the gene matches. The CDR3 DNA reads TGTGCCTGGAGTGCACAGGGGGTCTATGGCTACACCTTC. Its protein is CAWSAQGVYGYTF. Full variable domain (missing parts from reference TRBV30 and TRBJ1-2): SQTIHQWPATLVQPVGSPLSLECTVEGTSNPNLYWYRQAAGRGLQLLFYSVGIGQISSEVPQNLSASRPQDRQFILSSKKLLLSDSGFYLCAWSAQGVYGYTFGSGTRLTVV.